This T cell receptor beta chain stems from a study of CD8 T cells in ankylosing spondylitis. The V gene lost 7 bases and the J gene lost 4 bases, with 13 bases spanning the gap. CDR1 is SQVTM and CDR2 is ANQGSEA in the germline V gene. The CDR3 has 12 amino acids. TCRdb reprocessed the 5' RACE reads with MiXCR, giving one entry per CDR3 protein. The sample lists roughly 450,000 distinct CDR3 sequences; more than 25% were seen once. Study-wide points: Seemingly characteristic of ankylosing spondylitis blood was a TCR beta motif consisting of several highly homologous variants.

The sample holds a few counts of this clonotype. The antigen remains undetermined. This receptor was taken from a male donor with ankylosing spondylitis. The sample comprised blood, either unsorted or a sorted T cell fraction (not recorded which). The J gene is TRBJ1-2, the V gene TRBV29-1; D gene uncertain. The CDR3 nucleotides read TGCAGCGCTATAGATGGAGTCTATGGCTACACCTTC. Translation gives CSAIDGVYGYTF.